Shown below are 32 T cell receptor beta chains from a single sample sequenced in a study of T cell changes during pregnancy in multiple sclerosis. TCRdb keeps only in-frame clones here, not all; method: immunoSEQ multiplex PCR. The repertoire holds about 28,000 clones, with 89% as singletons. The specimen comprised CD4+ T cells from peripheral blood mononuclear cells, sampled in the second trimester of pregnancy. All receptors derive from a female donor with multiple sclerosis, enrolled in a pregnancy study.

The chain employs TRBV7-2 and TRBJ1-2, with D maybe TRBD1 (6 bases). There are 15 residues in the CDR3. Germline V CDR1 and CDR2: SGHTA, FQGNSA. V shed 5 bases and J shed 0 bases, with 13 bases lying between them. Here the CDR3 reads CASSKGHQANYGYTF. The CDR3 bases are TGTGCCAGCAGCAAGGGACACCAAGCTAACTATGGCTACACCTTC.

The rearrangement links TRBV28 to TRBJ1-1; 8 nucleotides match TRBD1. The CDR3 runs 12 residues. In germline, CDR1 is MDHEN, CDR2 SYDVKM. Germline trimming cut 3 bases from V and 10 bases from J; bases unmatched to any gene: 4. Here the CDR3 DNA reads TGTGCCAGCAGTTTTCAGGGGGCGACAGCTTTCTTT. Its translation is CASSFQGATAFF. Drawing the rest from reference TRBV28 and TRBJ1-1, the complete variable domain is DVKVTQSSRYLVKRTGEKVFLECVQDMDHENMFWYRQDPGLGLRLIYFSYDVKMKEKGDIPEGYSVSREKKERFSLILESASTNQTSMYLCASSFQGATAFFGQGTRLTVV.

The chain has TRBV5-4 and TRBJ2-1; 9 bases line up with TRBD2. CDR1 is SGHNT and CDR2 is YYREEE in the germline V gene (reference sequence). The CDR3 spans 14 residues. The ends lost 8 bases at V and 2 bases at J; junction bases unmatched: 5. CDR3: CASLKRGAYNEQFF. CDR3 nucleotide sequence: TGTGCCAGTCTAAAGCGGGGGGCCTACAATGAGCAGTTCTTC.

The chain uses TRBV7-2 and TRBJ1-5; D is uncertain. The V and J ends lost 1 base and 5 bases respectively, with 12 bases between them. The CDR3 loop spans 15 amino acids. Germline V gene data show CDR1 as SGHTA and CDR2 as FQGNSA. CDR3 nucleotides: TGTGCCAGCAGCTTAGGTTGGCAGTCCCATCAGCCCCAGCATTTT. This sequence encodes CASSLGWQSHQPQHF.

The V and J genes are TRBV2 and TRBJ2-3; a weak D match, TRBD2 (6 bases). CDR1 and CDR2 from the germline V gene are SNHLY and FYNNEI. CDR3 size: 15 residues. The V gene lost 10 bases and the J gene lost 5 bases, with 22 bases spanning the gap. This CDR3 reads CATLSGDSLRDTQYF. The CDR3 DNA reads TGTGCCACTCTGTCTGGGGACTCTCTCCGAGATACGCAGTATTTT.

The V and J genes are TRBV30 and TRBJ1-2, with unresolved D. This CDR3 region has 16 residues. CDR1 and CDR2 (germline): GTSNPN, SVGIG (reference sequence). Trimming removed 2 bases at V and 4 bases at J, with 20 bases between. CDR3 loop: CAWSRMGSPPLYGYTF. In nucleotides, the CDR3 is TGTGCCTGGAGTCGTATGGGCTCCCCGCCCCTCTATGGCTACACCTTC.

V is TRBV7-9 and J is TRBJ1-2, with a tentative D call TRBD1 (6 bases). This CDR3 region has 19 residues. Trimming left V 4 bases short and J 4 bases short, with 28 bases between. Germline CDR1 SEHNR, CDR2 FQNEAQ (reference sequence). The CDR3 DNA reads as TGTGCCAGCAGCTCCCCGAGGTCCAGTCGGGACACCTCTCCCTATGGCTACACCTTC. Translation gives CASSSPRSSRDTSPYGYTF.

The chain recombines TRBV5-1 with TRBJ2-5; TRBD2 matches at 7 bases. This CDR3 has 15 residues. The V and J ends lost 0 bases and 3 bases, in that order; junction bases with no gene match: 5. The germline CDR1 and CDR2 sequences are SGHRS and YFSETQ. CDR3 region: CASSLGTRTKETQYF. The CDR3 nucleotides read TGCGCCAGCAGCTTGGGGACTAGAACTAAAGAGACCCAGTACTTC. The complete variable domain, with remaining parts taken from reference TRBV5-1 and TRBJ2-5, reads KAGVTQTPRYLIKTRGQQVTLSCSPISGHRSVSWYQQTPGQGLQFLFEYFSETQRNKGNFPGRFSGRQFSNSRSEMNVSTLELGDSALYLCASSLGTRTKETQYFGPGTRLLVL.

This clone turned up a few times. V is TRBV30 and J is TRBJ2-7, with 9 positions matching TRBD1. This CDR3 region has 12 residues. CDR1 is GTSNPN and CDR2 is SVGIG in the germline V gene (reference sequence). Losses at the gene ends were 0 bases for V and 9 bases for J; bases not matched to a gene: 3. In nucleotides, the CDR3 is TGTGCCTGGAGTGTAGCACAGGGGGCGCAGTACTTC. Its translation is CAWSVAQGAQYF. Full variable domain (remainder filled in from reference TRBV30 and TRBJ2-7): SQTIHQWPATLVQPVGSPLSLECTVEGTSNPNLYWYRQAAGRGLQLLFYSVGIGQISSEVPQNLSASRPQDRQFILSSKKLLLSDSGFYLCAWSVAQGAQYFGPGTRLTVT.

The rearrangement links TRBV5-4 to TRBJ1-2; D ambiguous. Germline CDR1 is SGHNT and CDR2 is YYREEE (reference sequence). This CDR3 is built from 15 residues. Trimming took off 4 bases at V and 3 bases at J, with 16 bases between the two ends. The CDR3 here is CASSDQWSRHYGYTF. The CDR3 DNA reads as TGTGCCAGCAGCGATCAGTGGAGTAGACACTATGGCTACACCTTC.

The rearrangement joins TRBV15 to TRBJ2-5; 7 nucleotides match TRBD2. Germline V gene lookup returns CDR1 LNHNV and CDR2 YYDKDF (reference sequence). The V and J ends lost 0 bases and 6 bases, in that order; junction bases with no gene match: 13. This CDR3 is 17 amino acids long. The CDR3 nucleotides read TGTGCCACCAGCAGAGATCTCTCCCAGCGGGGAATCCAGACCCAGTACTTC. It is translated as CATSRDLSQRGIQTQYF.

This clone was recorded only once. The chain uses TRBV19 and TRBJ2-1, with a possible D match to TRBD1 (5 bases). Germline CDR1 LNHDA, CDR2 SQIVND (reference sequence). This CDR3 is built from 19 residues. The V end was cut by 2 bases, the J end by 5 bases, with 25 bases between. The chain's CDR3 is CASSISRGSAQYTDNEQFF. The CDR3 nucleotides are TGTGCCAGTAGTATAAGTAGGGGATCGGCACAATATACCGACAATGAGCAGTTCTTC. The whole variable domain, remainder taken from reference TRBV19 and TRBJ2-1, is DGGITQSPKYLFRKEGQNVTLSCEQNLNHDAMYWYRQDPGQGLRLIYYSQIVNDFQKGDIAEGYSVSREKKESFPLTVTSAQKNPTAFYLCASSISRGSAQYTDNEQFFGPGTRLTVL.

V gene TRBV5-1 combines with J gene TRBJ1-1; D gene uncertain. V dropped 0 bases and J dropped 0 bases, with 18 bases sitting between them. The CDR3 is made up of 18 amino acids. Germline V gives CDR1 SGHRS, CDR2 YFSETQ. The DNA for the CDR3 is TGCGCCAGCAGCTTGGTTCGGACTACCCACCTCATGAACACTGAAGCTTTCTTT. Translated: CASSLVRTTHLMNTEAFF.

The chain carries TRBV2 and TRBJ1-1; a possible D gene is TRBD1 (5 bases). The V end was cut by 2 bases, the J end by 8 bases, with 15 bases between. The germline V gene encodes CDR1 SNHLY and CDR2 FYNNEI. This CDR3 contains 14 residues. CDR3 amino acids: CASSELGAQTEAFF. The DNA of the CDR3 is TGTGCCAGCAGTGAATTAGGGGCACAGACAGAAGCTTTCTTT.

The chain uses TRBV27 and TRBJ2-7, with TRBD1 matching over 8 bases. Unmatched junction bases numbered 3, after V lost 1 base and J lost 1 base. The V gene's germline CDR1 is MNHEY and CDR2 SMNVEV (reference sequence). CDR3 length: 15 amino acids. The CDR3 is CASSLFGTGSYEQYF. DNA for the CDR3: TGTGCCAGCAGTTTATTTGGGACAGGATCCTACGAGCAGTACTTC.

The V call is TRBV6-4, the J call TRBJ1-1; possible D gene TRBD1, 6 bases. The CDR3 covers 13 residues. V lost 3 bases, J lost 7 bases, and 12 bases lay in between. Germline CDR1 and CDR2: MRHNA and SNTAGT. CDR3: CASSEQGTIEAFF. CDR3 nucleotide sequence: TGTGCCAGCAGTGAGCAGGGGACAATTGAAGCTTTCTTT.

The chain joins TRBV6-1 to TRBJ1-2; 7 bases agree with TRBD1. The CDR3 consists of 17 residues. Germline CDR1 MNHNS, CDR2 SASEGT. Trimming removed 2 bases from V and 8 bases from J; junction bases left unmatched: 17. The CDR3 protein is CASSEPQSQGVFRGYTF. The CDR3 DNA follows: TGTGCCAGCAGTGAACCCCAATCCCAGGGGGTTTTTAGAGGCTACACCTTC.

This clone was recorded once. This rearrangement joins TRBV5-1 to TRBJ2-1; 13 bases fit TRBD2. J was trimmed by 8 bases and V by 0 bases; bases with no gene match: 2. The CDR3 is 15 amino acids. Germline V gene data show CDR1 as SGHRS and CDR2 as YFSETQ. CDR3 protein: CASSLAGTSGDEQFF. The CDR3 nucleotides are TGCGCCAGCAGCTTGGCCGGGACTAGCGGGGATGAGCAGTTCTTC.

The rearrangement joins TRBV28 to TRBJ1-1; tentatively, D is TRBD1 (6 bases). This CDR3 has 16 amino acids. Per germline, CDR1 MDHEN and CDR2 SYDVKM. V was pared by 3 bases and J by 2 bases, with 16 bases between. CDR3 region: CASSFGGAGGNTEAFF. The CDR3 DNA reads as TGTGCCAGCAGTTTTGGGGGGGCTGGGGGTAACACTGAAGCTTTCTTT.

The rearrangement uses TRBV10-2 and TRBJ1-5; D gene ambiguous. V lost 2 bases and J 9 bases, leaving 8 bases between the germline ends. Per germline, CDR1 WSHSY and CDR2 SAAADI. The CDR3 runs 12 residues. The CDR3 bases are TGCGCCAGCAGTGAGACTCCAAGGCCCCAGCATTTT. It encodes CASSETPRPQHF.

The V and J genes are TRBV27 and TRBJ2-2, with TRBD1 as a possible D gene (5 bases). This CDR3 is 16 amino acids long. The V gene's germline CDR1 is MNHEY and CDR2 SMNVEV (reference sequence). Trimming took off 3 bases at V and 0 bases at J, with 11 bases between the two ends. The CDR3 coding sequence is TGTGCCAGCAGTTTGTTAGGACAAACGAACACCGGGGAGCTGTTTTTT. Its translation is CASSLLGQTNTGELFF.

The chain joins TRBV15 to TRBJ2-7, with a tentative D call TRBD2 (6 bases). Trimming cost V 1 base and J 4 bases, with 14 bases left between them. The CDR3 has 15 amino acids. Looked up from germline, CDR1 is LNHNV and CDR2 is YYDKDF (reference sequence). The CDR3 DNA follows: TGTGCCACCAGCAGAGGGGCCAGGGAGGCATACGAGCAGTACTTC. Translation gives CATSRGAREAYEQYF.

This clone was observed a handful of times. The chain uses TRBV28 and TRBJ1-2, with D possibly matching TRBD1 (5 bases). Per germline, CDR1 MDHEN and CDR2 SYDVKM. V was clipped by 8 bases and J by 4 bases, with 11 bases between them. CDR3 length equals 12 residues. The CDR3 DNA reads TGTGCCAGCCGACCGGGGGGCTATGGCTACACCTTC. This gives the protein CASRPGGYGYTF.

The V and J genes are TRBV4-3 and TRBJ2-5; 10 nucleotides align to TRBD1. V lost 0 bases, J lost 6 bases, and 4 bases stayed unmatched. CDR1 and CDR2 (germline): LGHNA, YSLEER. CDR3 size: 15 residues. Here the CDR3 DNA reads TGCGCCAGCAGCCAAGATAGACAGGGGGCAAAGACCCAGTACTTC. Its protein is CASSQDRQGAKTQYF.

CDR3 in amino acids: CASSRLAGRRGGLADTQYF. DNA for the CDR3: TGCGCCAGCAGCCGGTTAGCGGGTCGGCGGGGGGGCCTGGCAGATACGCAGTATTTT. The genes are TRBV4-3 and TRBJ2-3; 9 bases are shared with TRBD2. There are 19 residues in the CDR3. After removal of 4 bases from V and 4 bases from J, the junction contained 18 bases not matched to a gene. Germline CDR1 and CDR2: LGHNA and YSLEER.

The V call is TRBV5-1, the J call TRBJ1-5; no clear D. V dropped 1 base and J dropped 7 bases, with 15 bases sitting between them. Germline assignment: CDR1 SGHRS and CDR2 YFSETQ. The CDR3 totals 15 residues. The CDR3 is CASSLWPQSGQPQHF. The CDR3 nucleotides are TGCGCCAGCAGCTTGTGGCCACAGAGTGGGCAGCCCCAGCATTTT.

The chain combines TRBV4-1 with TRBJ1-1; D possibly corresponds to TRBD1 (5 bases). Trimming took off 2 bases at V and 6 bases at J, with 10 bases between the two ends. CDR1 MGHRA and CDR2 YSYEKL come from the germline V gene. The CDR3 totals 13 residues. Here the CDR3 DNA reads TGCGCCAGCAGCCAACGGGGAGGGGCTGAAGCTTTCTTT. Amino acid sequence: CASSQRGGAEAFF.

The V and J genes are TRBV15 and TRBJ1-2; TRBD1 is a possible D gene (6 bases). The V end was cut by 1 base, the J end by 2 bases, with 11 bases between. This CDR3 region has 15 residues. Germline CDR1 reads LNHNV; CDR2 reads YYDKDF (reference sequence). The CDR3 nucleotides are TGTGCCACCAGCAGAGCGTGGACAGCCAACTATGGCTACACCTTC. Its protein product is CATSRAWTANYGYTF. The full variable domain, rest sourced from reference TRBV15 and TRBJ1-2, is DAMVIQNPRYQVTQFGKPVTLSCSQTLNHNVMYWYQQKSSQAPKLLFHYYDKDFNNEADTPDNFQSRRPNTSFCFLDIRSPGLGDTAMYLCATSRAWTANYGYTFGSGTRLTVV.

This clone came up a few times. CDR3 residues: CASSLDHGGGYTF. CDR3 in DNA: TGTGCCAGCAGCTTGGATCACGGGGGTGGCTACACCTTC. The V and J genes are TRBV5-6 and TRBJ1-2; D is possibly TRBD1 (5 bases). The CDR3 extends over 13 amino acids. Looked up from germline, CDR1 is SGHDT and CDR2 is YYEEEE. The ends were cut back, 0 bases at V and 7 bases at J, with 10 bases in the middle.

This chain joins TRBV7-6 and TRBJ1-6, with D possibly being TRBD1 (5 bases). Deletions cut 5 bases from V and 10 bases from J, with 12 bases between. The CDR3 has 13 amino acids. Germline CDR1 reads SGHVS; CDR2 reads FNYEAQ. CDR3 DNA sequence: TGTGCCAGCAGCCCCGGGGGGGTCTCACCCCTCCACTTT. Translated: CASSPGGVSPLHF.

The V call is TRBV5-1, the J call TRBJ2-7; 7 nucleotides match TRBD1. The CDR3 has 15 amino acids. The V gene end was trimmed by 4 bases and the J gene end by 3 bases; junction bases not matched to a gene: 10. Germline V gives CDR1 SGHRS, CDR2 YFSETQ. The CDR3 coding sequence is TGCGCCAGCAGCCCACGAGGGACAGCCAACTACGAGCAGTACTTC. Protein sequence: CASSPRGTANYEQYF.

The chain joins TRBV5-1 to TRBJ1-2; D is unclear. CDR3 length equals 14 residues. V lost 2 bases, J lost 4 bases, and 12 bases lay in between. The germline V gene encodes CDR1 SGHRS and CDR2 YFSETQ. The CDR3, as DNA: TGCGCCAGCAGCTTTGAGGGAAGCCCCTATGGCTACACCTTC. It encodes CASSFEGSPYGYTF.